This T cell receptor beta chain was recorded in a study of cytomegalovirus exposure and HLA in healthy donors (dated 2017 in TCRdb). Background for the entire study: An earlier analysis of some 500 of the donors reported 250 to 350 Gb of sequence data and 117 million unique TCR beta sequences from 150 million to 200 million T cells. The study combined high-throughput TCR immunosequencing, statistical association of individual TCRs with disease status, and machine learning to predict cytomegalovirus infection status. Rather than drawing on any new phenotypic data, the later analysis identified candidate immune exposures from TCR beta sequences and the way those sequences occurred across donors. Alongside the repertoire data, information on donor age, sex, ethnicity and CMV serostatus was compiled. The number of typed donors differed by locus: roughly 629-640 for A, B, C, DRB1 and DQB1; 500 to 550 for DQA1; over 600 for DPA1; and around 450 for DPB1. Across 398 genotyped donors of the cohort, an average of roughly 230,000 unique TCR beta nucleotide sequences per donor were sequenced, and 15% to 20% of those sequences were non-productive. Every repertoire in the discovery cohort had been generated on one and the same sequencing platform. Besides the first cohort of approximately 670 subjects, a separate validation cohort made up of roughly 130 different subjects was used. Using immunosequencing, the study profiled T cell repertoires from 500 to 800 subjects and related those repertoires to cytomegalovirus serostatus. The study aimed to test whether cataloging public T cell receptors could reveal signatures of past pathogen exposure. Among the roughly 400 genotyped donors, more than 70% belonged to the genetic ancestry cluster associated with self-reported Caucasian donors. An early release that covered some 630 HLA-typed donors contained around 300 gigabases of sequencing data and tens of millions of unique TCR sequences. A later analysis re-examined previously published TCR beta repertoires from 600 to 700 donors and added high-resolution HLA genotyping to investigate patterns of TCR occurrence. Five DR-DQ haplotypes were treated as single units for association and clustering because of strong linkage in the cohort. To decide whether each TCR beta V gene segment behaved as functional or pseudogenic, an earlier analysis of approximately 620 of the donors relied on high-throughput TCR beta sequencing. HLA typing covered class I and class II loci at four-digit resolution. Genome-wide SNP genotypes for about 55% of the 666 donors were used in a later genetic analysis, which treated that subset as a discovery cohort.

Results the study describes overall, beyond this receptor: At a false discovery rate of 0.05, a later analysis linked roughly 17,000 TCR beta sequences to specific HLA alleles. In an earlier analysis of some 500 of the donors, most TCR beta V segments appeared in productive rearrangements about 87% or about 30% of the time, broadly matching IMGT annotations. HLA typing was unavailable for some donors at each locus, so association tests used only the typed subset. According to a later analysis, most CMV-associated TCR beta chains appeared to be HLA-restricted, and the HLA associations seemed to be driven largely by CMV exposure. A few of the identified cytomegalovirus-associated TCR beta chains were confirmed in vitro to be specific for cytomegalovirus antigens. A group of highly shared sequence variants was considered likely to be a technical artifact of the sequencing pipeline. According to a later genetic analysis, donors in an Asian-associated ancestry cluster had fewer N-insertions in productive TCRs than the roughly 700-donor mean. Cytomegalovirus status was reported to be diagnosed by the classifier with high specificity and sensitivity in both the original and validation cohorts. Because the 87-base-pair reads could not distinguish some IMGT-functional V segments, including TRBV6-2 and TRBV6-3, those segments were excluded. Sequencing depth was assumed to be roughly uniform across donors in the presence/absence analyses, though that assumption may not hold. Because counts were too low, fewer than 20 rarely observed V segments, including chromosome 9 orphons, were excluded from the earlier analysis of some 540 of the donors. Compared with equally common non-associated chains, HLA-associated TCR beta chains in a later analysis were more clonally expanded and had lower generation probabilities. A later genetic analysis associated a missense DCLRE1C variant with V-gene and J-gene trimming of TCR beta chains, and an independent cohort replicated the association. A further reported finding was that TCR beta sequences accurately predicted the HLA-A and HLA-B alleles for most subjects in the first cohort. The authors suggested that the approach could potentially be extended to other disease states and immunological phenotypes. Correlated functional status among segregating V segments might be attributable to linkage disequilibrium, but an unknown experimental factor could not be ruled out. According to a later analysis, parvovirus B19, influenza, CMV and Epstein-Barr virus appeared linked to several top co-occurrence clusters. Assigning TCR associations to individual alleles was difficult when HLA alleles, especially DR and DQ, strongly co-occurred. A later analysis found that TCR association rates varied across HLA loci, with DRB1 alleles showing the most associated TCRs and HLA-C alleles the fewest. A total of 150 to 200 TCR beta chains were listed by the study as associated with cytomegalovirus. The cohort was sequenced for TCR beta chains only, and without alpha or paired-chain data the features that could be detected were limited. CMV serostatus was the only immune exposure information available for the cohort. Across donors, most TCR sequences were observed very rarely, whereas some public TCRs were present in many individuals.

The cohort was made up of roughly 670 healthy bone marrow donors. At the time of sampling, all cohort members were nominally healthy, though unrecorded immune exposures were likely present. The donor tested CMV seronegative and was one of the 352 seronegative cohort members. A peripheral blood sample was collected from each donor, and TCR beta sequencing was performed on peripheral blood mononuclear cells. The Qiagen DNeasy Blood Extraction Kit was used to extract genomic DNA from the blood cell samples. CDR1 and CDR2 (MNHEY, SMNVEV) derive from the germline V gene (reference sequence). Unmatched junction bases come to 4, with V trimmed by 6 bases and J by 1 base. Including the terminal cysteine and phenylalanine, the CDR3 comprises 15 residues. This entry keeps only the CDR3 DNA: 45 bases, framed from base 1. This clone was picked up one time. This clone's antigen is unknown. No base qualities exist here, and no much larger clone lies one base off it.

Library method: the immunoSEQ multiplex PCR assay. The multiplex PCR relied on a mix of 60 forward primers for TCR Vbeta segments and 13 reverse primers for TCR Jbeta segments. Amplification of the CDR3 region of rearranged TCR beta genes was performed with a multiplex PCR assay on genomic DNA. The Illumina HiSeq System was used to sequence the amplified TCR beta libraries as 87-base-pair reads. The authors' pipeline ran thus. In a later analysis, tens of millions of unique TCR beta chains were counted across the approximately 640 repertoires, and around 11 million of these chains were shared by at least two donors. A nearest-neighbor algorithm error-corrected the raw reads and collapsed the reads into unique sequences, merging closely related sequences to remove PCR and sequencing errors. Alignment of CDR3 sequences to IMGT reference sequences was used to assign V, D and J gene segments. Each retained sequence needed at least a six-nucleotide match to both a V gene segment and a J gene segment. Rearrangements were classified as productive when the CDR3 lacked stop codons and remained in frame with V and J, and all other rearrangements were classified as non-productive. CDR3 was defined by IMGT convention, running from the second conserved V-encoded cysteine to the conserved J-encoded phenylalanine. The earlier analysis of 500 to 600 of the donors excluded sequences that lacked an unambiguous match to a single V gene segment. In an earlier analysis of 587 of the donors, a V segment was called functional when productive rearrangements were above 56.7%, and segregating when the standard deviation between donors exceeded 5%. To diagnose cytomegalovirus status from the catalog of TCR beta chain sequences, a statistical classification framework was built. A later analysis assigned V and J genes by comparing TCR nucleotide sequences with IMGT/GENE-DB human TR gene sequences. Using the TCRdist pipeline, a later analysis assigned CDR3 sequences along with most-parsimonious VDJ recombination scenarios. In a later analysis, every TCR beta chain was defined by the combination of its CDR3 amino acid sequence and its V-gene family, and reads without a unique V-gene family were dropped. In a later analysis, 450 to 600 highly shared, low-generation-probability nucleotide sequences were removed to address suspected cross-contamination and a sequencing artifact. In a later analysis, a clonal expansion index was calculated for each public chain from normalized within-repertoire ranks of inferred template counts. In a later analysis, generation probabilities were computed with a VDJ recombination model fitted to out-of-frame rearrangements, and the resulting probabilities were checked against IGoR. Hypergeometric tests were used in a later analysis to score TCR-TCR, TCR-HLA and TCR-CMV co-occurrence, with a repertoire-size bias correction applied to the TCR pairs. A later analysis estimated false discovery rates by permuting HLA or CMV assignments 20 times. In a later analysis, co-occurring TCRs were grouped using DBSCAN, with TCRdist sequence similarity added in when clustering inside HLA-allele-positive subsets. Repertoires with fewer than 30,000 or more than 120,000 public chains, plus five repertoires with anomalous nucleotide sharing, were excluded from co-occurrence clustering. The table was pulled from immuneACCESS by TCRdb, which kept in-frame rearrangements only. Such tables lose some clones; where checked, under half of the loss comes from unresolved V genes, and the rest has no known cause. V and J calls and clone size are those listed in that table; D and trimming were worked out from the DNA. A total of approximately 31,000 clones appear in this sample, around 87% of them only once. The top ten clonotypes cover around 3% of the sample.

The source material was PBMCs. The clonotype was recovered from a boy under 18 in good health and CMV-seronegative. The sequence links TRBV27 to TRBJ2-3; 10 central nucleotides agree with TRBD1. DNA sequence: TGTGCCAGCAGGGGGACAGGGGTCGGCACAGATACGCAGTATTTT. This sequence encodes CASRGTGVGTDTQYF.